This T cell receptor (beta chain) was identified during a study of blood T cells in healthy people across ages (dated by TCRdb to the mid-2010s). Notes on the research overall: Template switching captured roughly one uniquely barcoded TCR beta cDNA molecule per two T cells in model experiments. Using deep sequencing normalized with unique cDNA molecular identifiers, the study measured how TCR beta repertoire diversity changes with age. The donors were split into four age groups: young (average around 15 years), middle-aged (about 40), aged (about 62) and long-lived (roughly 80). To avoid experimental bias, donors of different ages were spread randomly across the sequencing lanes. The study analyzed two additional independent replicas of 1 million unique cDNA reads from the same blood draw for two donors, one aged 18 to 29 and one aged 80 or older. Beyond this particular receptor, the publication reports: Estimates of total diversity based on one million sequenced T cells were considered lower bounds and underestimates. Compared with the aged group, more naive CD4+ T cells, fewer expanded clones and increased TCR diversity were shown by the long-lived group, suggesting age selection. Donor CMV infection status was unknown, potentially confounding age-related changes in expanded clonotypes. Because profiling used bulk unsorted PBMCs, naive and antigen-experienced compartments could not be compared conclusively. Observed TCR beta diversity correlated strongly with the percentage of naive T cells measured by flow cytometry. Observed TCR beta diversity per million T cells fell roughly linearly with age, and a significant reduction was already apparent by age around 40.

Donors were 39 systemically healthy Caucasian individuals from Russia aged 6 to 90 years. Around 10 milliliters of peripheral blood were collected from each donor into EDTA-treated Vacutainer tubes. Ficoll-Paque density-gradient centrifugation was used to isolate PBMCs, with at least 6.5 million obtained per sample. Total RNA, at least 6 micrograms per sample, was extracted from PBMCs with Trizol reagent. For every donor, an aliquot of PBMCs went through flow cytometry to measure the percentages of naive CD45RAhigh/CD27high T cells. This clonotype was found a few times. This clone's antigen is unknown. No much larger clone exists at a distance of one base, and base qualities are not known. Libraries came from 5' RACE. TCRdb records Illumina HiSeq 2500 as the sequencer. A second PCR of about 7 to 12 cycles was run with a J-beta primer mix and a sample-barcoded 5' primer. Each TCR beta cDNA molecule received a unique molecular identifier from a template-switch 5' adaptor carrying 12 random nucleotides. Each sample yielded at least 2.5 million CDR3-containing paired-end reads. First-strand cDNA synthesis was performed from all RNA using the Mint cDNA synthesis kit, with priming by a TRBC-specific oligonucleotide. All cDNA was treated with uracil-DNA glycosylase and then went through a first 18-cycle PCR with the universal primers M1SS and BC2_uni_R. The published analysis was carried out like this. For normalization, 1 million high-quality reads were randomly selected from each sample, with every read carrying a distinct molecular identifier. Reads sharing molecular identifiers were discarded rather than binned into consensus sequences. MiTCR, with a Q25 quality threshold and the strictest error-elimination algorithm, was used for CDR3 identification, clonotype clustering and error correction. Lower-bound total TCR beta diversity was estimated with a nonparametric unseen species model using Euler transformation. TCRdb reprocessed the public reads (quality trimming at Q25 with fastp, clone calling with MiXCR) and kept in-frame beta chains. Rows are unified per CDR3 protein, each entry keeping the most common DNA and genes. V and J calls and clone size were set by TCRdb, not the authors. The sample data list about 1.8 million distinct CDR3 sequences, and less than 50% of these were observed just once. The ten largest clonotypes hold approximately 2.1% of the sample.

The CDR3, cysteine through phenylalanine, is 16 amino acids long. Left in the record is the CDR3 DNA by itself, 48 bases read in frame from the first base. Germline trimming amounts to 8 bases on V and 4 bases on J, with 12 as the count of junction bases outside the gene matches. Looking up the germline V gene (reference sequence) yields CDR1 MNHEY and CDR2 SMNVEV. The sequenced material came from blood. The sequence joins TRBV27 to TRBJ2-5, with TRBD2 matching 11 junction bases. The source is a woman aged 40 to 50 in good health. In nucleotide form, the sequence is TGTGCCAGCTCACCAAGCCTAGCGGGAGGCCGAGAGACCCAGTACTTC. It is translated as CASSPSLAGGRETQYF.